What follows describes a single TCR beta chain. Its antigen remains unidentified. The sample is drawn from a study of cytomegalovirus exposure and HLA in healthy donors (dated by TCRdb to 2016 to 2017). In the study overall: An earlier analysis of approximately 640 of the donors reported more than 250 Gb of sequence data and about 100 million unique TCR beta sequences from 150 million to 200 million T cells. Typing coverage varied by locus: 629-630 donors for A, B, C, DRB1 and DQB1; roughly 520 for DQA1; more than 600 for DPA1; approximately 450 for DPB1. Of the roughly 390 genotyped donors, over 70% fell in the genetic ancestry cluster associated with self-reported Caucasian donors. Genome-wide SNP genotypes for about 55% of the roughly 670 donors were used in a later genetic analysis, which treated that subset as a discovery cohort. All discovery cohort repertoires had been generated on a single sequencing platform. The study aimed to test whether signatures of past pathogen exposure could be identified by cataloging public T cell receptors. HLA typing included class I and class II loci at four-digit resolution. High-throughput TCR immunosequencing, statistical association of individual TCRs with disease status, and machine learning were combined to predict cytomegalovirus infection status. In the later analysis, no new phenotypic data were used to find candidate immune exposures; instead, reliance was placed on TCR beta sequences and their occurrence across donors. In an earlier analysis of roughly 600 of the donors, high-throughput TCR beta sequencing was used to judge whether each TCR beta V gene segment behaved as functional or pseudogenic. Several DR-DQ haplotypes were treated as single units for association and clustering because of strong linkage in the cohort. Donor age, sex, ethnicity and CMV serostatus were compiled alongside the repertoire data. In addition to the first cohort of around 670 subjects, a separate validation cohort of approximately 130 different subjects was used. On average, 235,054 unique TCR beta nucleotide sequences were sequenced per donor among 398 genotyped donors of the cohort, with roughly a sixth of those sequences being non-productive. Around 330 gigabases of sequencing data and roughly 80 million unique TCR sequences made up an early release that covered under 750 HLA-typed donors. The study used immunosequencing to profile the T cell repertoires of several hundred subjects and linked those repertoires to cytomegalovirus serostatus. To study patterns of TCR occurrence, a later analysis re-analyzed previously published TCR beta repertoires from 550 to 800 donors and added high-resolution HLA genotyping. Summary of the overall study and its limitations: Some IMGT-functional V segments, including TRBV6-2 and TRBV6-3, could not be told apart with the 87-base-pair reads, so those segments were excluded. Because counts were too low, some 17 rarely observed V segments, including chromosome 9 orphons, were excluded from the earlier analysis of some 590 of the donors. When HLA alleles, especially DR and DQ, strongly co-occurred, TCR associations were difficult to assign to individual alleles. The cohort was sequenced for TCR beta chains only, and without alpha or paired-chain data the features that could be detected were limited. According to a later genetic analysis, donors in an Asian-associated ancestry cluster had fewer N-insertions in productive TCRs than the approximately 650-donor mean. Linkage disequilibrium might explain the correlated functional status among segregating V segments, but an unknown experimental factor could not be ruled out. The classifier was reported to diagnose cytomegalovirus status with high specificity and sensitivity in both the original and validation cohorts. According to a later analysis, TCR association rates differed among HLA loci, with DRB1 alleles showing the most associated TCRs and HLA-C alleles showing the fewest. The study listed 170 or so TCR beta chains as associated with cytomegalovirus. An earlier analysis of approximately 540 of the donors showed that most TCR beta V segments appeared in productive rearrangements either about 87% or about 30% of the time, which broadly matched IMGT annotations. Most TCR sequences were observed very rarely across donors, whereas some public TCRs were present in many individuals. A later analysis associated some 17,000 TCR beta sequences with specific HLA alleles at a false discovery rate of 0.05. Several of the top co-occurrence clusters appeared to be linked to parvovirus B19, influenza, CMV and Epstein-Barr virus, according to a later analysis. In a later genetic analysis, a missense DCLRE1C variant was associated with V-gene and J-gene trimming of TCR beta chains, and the association was replicated in an independent cohort. A further reported finding was that TCR beta sequences accurately predicted the HLA-A and HLA-B alleles for most subjects in the first cohort. Compared with equally common non-associated chains, HLA-associated TCR beta chains in a later analysis were more clonally expanded and had lower generation probabilities. Immune exposure information for the cohort was limited to CMV serostatus. It was suggested by the authors that the approach could potentially be generalized to other disease states and immunological phenotypes. A few of the identified cytomegalovirus-associated TCR beta chains were confirmed in vitro to be specific for cytomegalovirus antigens. Most CMV-associated TCR beta chains appeared to be HLA-restricted in a later analysis, and the HLA associations seemed to be driven largely by CMV exposure. The presence/absence analyses assumed that sequencing depth was roughly uniform across donors, and that assumption may not be true. A cluster of highly shared sequence variants was judged likely to represent a technical artifact of the sequencing pipeline. Because HLA typing was unavailable for some donors at each locus, only the typed subset was used in association tests.

As encoded in the germline V gene, CDR1 is SNHLY while CDR2 is FYNNEI. Spanning cysteine to phenylalanine, the CDR3 consists of 13 amino acids. Just CDR3 DNA is preserved here, 39 bases in frame from base 1. Trimming takes 4 bases from V and 1 base from J, and the germline ends sit 6 bases apart. The cohort consisted of hundreds of healthy bone marrow donors. Cohort members were all nominally healthy when sampled, although unrecorded immune exposures were likely present. The donor tested CMV seronegative, placing the donor among the 352 seronegative members of the cohort. Each donor provided a peripheral blood sample, and peripheral blood mononuclear cells were used for TCR beta sequencing. The Qiagen DNeasy Blood Extraction Kit was used to extract genomic DNA from the blood cell samples. The method was the immunoSEQ multiplex PCR assay. The multiplex PCR relied on a mix of 60 forward primers for TCR Vbeta segments and 13 reverse primers for TCR Jbeta segments. Amplification of the CDR3 region of rearranged TCR beta genes was performed with a multiplex PCR assay on genomic DNA. The Illumina HiSeq System was used to sequence the amplified TCR beta libraries as 87-base-pair reads. The source study handled its data this way. A later analysis tallied roughly 76 million unique TCR beta chains across the 666 repertoires, and some 10 million of those chains were shared by two or more donors. Raw reads were error-corrected and collapsed into unique sequences by a nearest-neighbor algorithm in which closely related sequences were merged to remove PCR and sequencing errors. To assign V, D and J gene segments, CDR3 sequences were aligned to IMGT reference sequences. Each retained sequence needed at least a six-nucleotide match to both a V gene segment and a J gene segment. A rearrangement counted as productive if the CDR3 had no stop codons and remained in frame with V and J, and every other rearrangement counted as non-productive. Following IMGT convention, CDR3 was defined as the stretch from the second conserved V-encoded cysteine up to the conserved J-encoded phenylalanine. In an earlier analysis of 587 of the donors, sequences lacking an unambiguous match to a single V gene segment were excluded. In an earlier analysis of a few hundred of the donors, V segments were called functional above 56.7% productive rearrangements and were called segregating when the between-donor standard deviation exceeded 5%. A statistical classification framework was built for diagnosing cytomegalovirus status from the catalog of TCR beta chain sequences. V and J gene assignment, in a later analysis, came from comparing TCR nucleotide sequences with IMGT/GENE-DB human TR gene sequences. In a later analysis, CDR3 sequences and most-parsimonious VDJ recombination scenarios were assigned using the TCRdist pipeline. A later analysis defined each TCR beta chain by its CDR3 amino acid sequence plus V-gene family, and excluded reads lacking a unique V-gene family. To address suspected cross-contamination and a sequencing artifact, a later analysis removed under 600 highly shared, low-generation-probability nucleotide sequences. A later analysis calculated a clonal expansion index for each public chain from normalized within-repertoire ranks of inferred template counts. In a later analysis, generation probabilities were computed using a VDJ recombination model fitted to out-of-frame rearrangements, and the results were checked against IGoR. A later analysis scored TCR-TCR, TCR-HLA and TCR-CMV co-occurrence with hypergeometric tests, applying a repertoire-size bias correction to TCR pairs. False discovery rates were estimated in a later analysis by permuting HLA or CMV assignments 20 times. In a later analysis, co-occurring TCRs were grouped with DBSCAN, and TCRdist sequence similarity was added when clustering was performed within HLA-allele-positive subsets. For co-occurrence clustering, repertoires with fewer than 30,000 or more than 120,000 public chains were excluded, along with roughly 5 repertoires with anomalous nucleotide sharing. TCRdb holds this immuneACCESS table with in-frame rearrangements only. Some clones are missing; in checked studies, unresolved V genes explain under half, and the rest has no known cause. That table supplies the V and J calls and clone size; D and trimming were determined from the DNA. This sample's table contains approximately 42,000 clones. The ten largest clones represent more than 8% of the sample.

This clonotype originated in a male donor in good health and CMV-seronegative. The chain is encoded by TRBV2 joined to TRBJ2-3; no D gene can be assigned with confidence. Sample: PBMCs. In nucleotide form, the sequence is TGTGCCAGCAGTGGAGGCCGCACAGATACGCAGTATTTT. Its translation reads: CASSGGRTDTQYF.